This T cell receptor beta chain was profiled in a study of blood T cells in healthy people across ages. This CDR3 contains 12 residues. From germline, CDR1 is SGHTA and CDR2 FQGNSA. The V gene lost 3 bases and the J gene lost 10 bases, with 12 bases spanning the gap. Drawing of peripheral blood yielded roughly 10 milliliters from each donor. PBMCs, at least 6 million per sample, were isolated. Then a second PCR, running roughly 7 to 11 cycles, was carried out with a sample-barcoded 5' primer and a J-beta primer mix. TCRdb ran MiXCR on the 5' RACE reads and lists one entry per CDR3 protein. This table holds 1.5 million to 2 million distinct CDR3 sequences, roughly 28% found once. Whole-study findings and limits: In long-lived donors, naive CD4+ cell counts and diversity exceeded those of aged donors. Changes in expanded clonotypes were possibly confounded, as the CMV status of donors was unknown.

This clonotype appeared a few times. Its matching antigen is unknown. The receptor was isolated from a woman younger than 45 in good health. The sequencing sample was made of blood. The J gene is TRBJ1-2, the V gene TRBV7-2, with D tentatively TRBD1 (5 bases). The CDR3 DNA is TGTGCCAGCAGCTTGGGGGGTCGATTCTACACCTTC. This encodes CASSLGGRFYTF.